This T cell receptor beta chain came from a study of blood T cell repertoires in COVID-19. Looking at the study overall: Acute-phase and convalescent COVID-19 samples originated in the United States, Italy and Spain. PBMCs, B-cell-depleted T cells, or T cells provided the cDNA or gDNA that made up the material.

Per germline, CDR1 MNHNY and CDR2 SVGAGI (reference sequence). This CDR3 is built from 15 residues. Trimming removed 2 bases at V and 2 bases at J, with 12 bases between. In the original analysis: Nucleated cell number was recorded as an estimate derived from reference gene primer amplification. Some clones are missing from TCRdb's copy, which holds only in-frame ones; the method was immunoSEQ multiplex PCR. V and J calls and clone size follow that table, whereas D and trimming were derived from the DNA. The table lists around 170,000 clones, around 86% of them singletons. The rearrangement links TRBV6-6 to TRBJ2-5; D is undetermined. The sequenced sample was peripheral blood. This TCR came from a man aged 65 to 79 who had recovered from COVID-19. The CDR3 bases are TGTGCCAGCAGTTACCCGCAAGTGACACAAGAGACCCAGTACTTC. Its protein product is CASSYPQVTQETQYF.